This T cell receptor (beta chain) was captured by sequencing in a study of CD8+CD57+ T cells in acquired aplastic anemia. Study overall: Sorted CD4+ and CD8+ cells gave an average of roughly 3.2 ug of DNA.

Flow cytometry had shown expanded CD8+CD57+ cells in the patients chosen for sequencing. No patient had been given any therapy when blood was sampled. The study's findings and limits: Overlapping CD8+ CDR3 repertoires of patients and controls contained about 27 shared sequences.

Germline-derived CDR1 and CDR2 are MDHEN and SYDVKM. V was shortened by 6 bases and J by 4 bases, with 9 bases between the two germline ends. The CDR3 totals 12 residues. Genomic DNA templated the TCR beta VDJ and CDR3 profiling. TCRdb processed the reads anew with MiXCR; each CDR3 protein has one entry. The sample holds about 120,000 distinct CDR3 sequences, 58% seen once. This clonotype was counted between two and nine times. Its specificity is unknown. The rearrangement links TRBV28 to TRBJ2-5, with TRBD1 as a possible D gene (5 bases). The TCR comes from a human donor with aplastic anemia. What was sequenced was sorted CD4+, CD8+, or CD8+CD57+ T cells (not recorded which) from PBMCs. The CDR3 DNA reads TGTGCCAGCAGGGGGCGCAGAGAGACCCAGTACTTC. Translating it yields CASRGRRETQYF.